These 25 T cell receptor beta chains were all obtained from the same sample, sequenced in a study of cytomegalovirus exposure and HLA in healthy donors. PCR amplification relied on 60 Vbeta primers (plus 13 Jbeta primers). Data came from immunoSEQ multiplex PCR; TCRdb stores just in-frame clones and leaves some out. The sample consists of around 130,000 clones, roughly 82% of them appearing once. What was sequenced was PBMCs. The receptors here all came from a woman aged 18-29 years in good health and CMV-seronegative.

The genes are TRBV7-6 and TRBJ2-3; TRBD2 is a possible D gene (5 bases). CDR1 SGHVS and CDR2 FNYEAQ come from the germline V gene. There are 13 residues in the CDR3. The CDR3 DNA follows: TGTGCTGCCGGGGAGTGGGGCACAGATACGCAGTATTTT. Protein sequence: CAAGEWGTDTQYF.

The gene calls are TRBV2 and TRBJ1-2, with 9 bases that match TRBD1. Germline-derived CDR1 and CDR2 are SNHLY and FYNNEI. Unmatched junction bases numbered 13, after V lost 6 bases and J lost 8 bases. The CDR3 runs 15 residues. The CDR3 coding sequence is TGTGCCAGCAGCAGGGACAGGGCGAGACTGGGGGGCTACACCTTC. Amino acids: CASSRDRARLGGYTF.

V gene TRBV5-1 combines with J gene TRBJ2-3, with 9 bases that match TRBD2. V trimming: 2 bases; J trimming: 6 bases; junction bases outside the gene matches: 4. The CDR3 consists of 14 residues. Germline CDR1 reads SGHRS; CDR2 reads YFSETQ. As DNA, the CDR3 is TGCGCCAGCAGCTTCAGCGGGGGGACGGATACGCAGTATTTT. Translated: CASSFSGGTDTQYF. Complete variable domain (other parts from reference TRBV5-1 and TRBJ2-3): KAGVTQTPRYLIKTRGQQVTLSCSPISGHRSVSWYQQTPGQGLQFLFEYFSETQRNKGNFPGRFSGRQFSNSRSEMNVSTLELGDSALYLCASSFSGGTDTQYFGPGTRLTVL.

This clone was detected only a few times. This rearrangement joins TRBV13 to TRBJ1-1, with D unresolved. V was trimmed by 5 bases and J by 3 bases, leaving 10 bases between them. Germline V gene lookup returns CDR1 PRHDT and CDR2 FYEKMQ (reference sequence). The CDR3 has 13 amino acids. The CDR3 loop is CASSTRGDTEAFF. The CDR3 DNA sequence: TGTGCCAGCAGCACACGGGGTGACACTGAAGCTTTCTTT.

The chain links TRBV5-1 to TRBJ1-4; D is unresolved. Trimming took 7 bases from V and 2 from J, leaving 9 bases between them. The CDR3 has 13 residues. The germline V gene has CDR1 SGHRS and CDR2 YFSETQ. CDR3 protein: CASQYGTNEKLFF. The DNA for the CDR3 is TGCGCCAGCCAGTACGGGACTAATGAAAAACTGTTTTTT.

The chain employs TRBV14 and TRBJ2-7; 10 bases map to TRBD2. V lost 4 bases to trimming and J lost 5 bases; unmatched junction nucleotides: 2. The CDR3 loop spans 13 amino acids. Germline assignment: CDR1 SGHDN and CDR2 FVKESK. CDR3 nucleotide sequence: TGTGCCAGCAGCCGGAGCGGGGGGGACGAGCAGTACTTC. Translating it yields CASSRSGGDEQYF. Together with reference TRBV14 and TRBJ2-7, the CDR3 gives the full variable domain: EAGVTQFPSHSVIEKGQTVTLRCDPISGHDNLYWYRRVMGKEIKFLLHFVKESKQDESGMPNNRFLAERTGGTYSTLKVQPAELEDSGVYFCASSRSGGDEQYFGPGTRLTVT.

V usage is TRBV6-1 and J usage is TRBJ1-6; D call uncertain. Germline V gives CDR1 MNHNS, CDR2 SASEGT. V lost 2 bases, J lost 7 bases, and 9 bases lay in between. The CDR3 loop spans 14 amino acids. The CDR3 nucleotides are TGTGCCAGCAGTGAATTACAGTGGAATTCACCCCTCCACTTT. Translated, it gives CASSELQWNSPLHF.

The genes are TRBV19 and TRBJ1-2; D remains ambiguous. The CDR3 loop spans 15 amino acids. V gave up 4 bases and J gave up 2 bases, with 14 bases separating them. Germline V gives CDR1 LNHDA, CDR2 SQIVND (reference sequence). This chain's CDR3 is CASSTENRENYGYTF. The CDR3 bases are TGTGCCAGTAGTACCGAGAATAGGGAGAACTATGGCTACACCTTC.

V and J are TRBV23-1 and TRBJ2-7, with 7 bases that match TRBD1. TRBV23-1 is an open reading frame, and its role is uncertain. V shed 5 bases and J 3 bases; nucleotides not matched to a gene: 7. This CDR3 is 14 amino acids long. CDR3: CASSFRDRHYEQYF. CDR3 in DNA: TGCGCCAGCAGTTTCCGGGACAGACACTACGAGCAGTACTTC.

The V call is TRBV10-3, the J call TRBJ2-7, with 15 nucleotides matching TRBD2. Germline CDR1 and CDR2: ENHRY and SYGVKD. The CDR3 is 15 amino acids. With V trimmed by 5 bases and J by 4 bases, 3 bases remained unmatched. This chain's CDR3 is CAISSGTSGRYEQYF. CDR3 DNA sequence: TGTGCCATCAGTTCAGGGACTAGCGGGAGGTACGAGCAGTACTTC.

This chain connects TRBV30 to TRBJ1-3; tentative D call: TRBD1 (5 bases). The CDR3 consists of 13 residues. Trimming removed 5 bases from V and 4 bases from J, with 12 bases in between. The germline V gene encodes CDR1 GTSNPN and CDR2 SVGIG (reference sequence). DNA of the CDR3: TGTGCCTGGGGAGTAGGGGAAGGAAACACCATATATTTT. This sequence encodes CAWGVGEGNTIYF.

The chain carries TRBV30 and TRBJ2-3; 8 bases map to TRBD2. Germline V gene data show CDR1 as GTSNPN and CDR2 as SVGIG (reference sequence). The length of the CDR3 is 14 residues. V gave up 5 bases and J gave up 2 bases; unmatched junction bases: 6. The CDR3 is CAWVSGAFTDTQYF. CDR3 bases: TGTGCCTGGGTTAGCGGGGCCTTCACAGATACGCAGTATTTT.

The gene calls are TRBV6-1 and TRBJ1-2, with TRBD1 matching 11 bases. The CDR3 contains 14 residues. Germline trimming cut 4 bases from V and 4 bases from J; bases unmatched to any gene: 2. Per the germline V gene, CDR1 is MNHNS and CDR2 is SASEGT. CDR3 amino acids: CASSVGQGAYGYTF. CDR3 nucleotide sequence: TGTGCCAGCAGTGTCGGACAGGGGGCCTATGGCTACACCTTC.

The chain has TRBV6-5 and TRBJ1-5, with D possibly being TRBD1 (6 bases). The CDR3 loop spans 15 amino acids. V lost 0 bases to trimming and J lost 4 bases, with 10 bases between them. Looked up from germline, CDR1 is MNHEY and CDR2 is SVGAGI. The CDR3 region is CASSYSGGLNQPQHF. CDR3 coding DNA: TGTGCCAGCAGTTACTCCGGGGGGCTTAATCAGCCCCAGCATTTT.

The J gene is TRBJ1-3, the V gene TRBV4-1, with D maybe TRBD1 (6 bases). Germline CDR1 MGHRA, CDR2 YSYEKL. There are 16 residues in the CDR3. V shed 2 bases and J shed 3 bases, with 14 bases lying between them. The CDR3 bases are TGCGCCAGCAGCCAACATACAGGGAGTAATGGAAACACCATATATTTT. Translated, it gives CASSQHTGSNGNTIYF.

This clone was counted a few times. The chain has TRBV9 and TRBJ2-1; perhaps TRBD1 as D (5 bases). Trimming removed 3 bases from V and 10 bases from J, with 17 bases in between. The CDR3 runs 14 residues. CDR1 and CDR2 from the germline V gene are SGDLS and YYNGEE. The CDR3 is CASSADEAGYEQFF. CDR3 in DNA: TGTGCCAGCAGCGCAGATGAGGCAGGGTACGAGCAGTTCTTC.

The chain combines TRBV7-2 with TRBJ2-5; D gene unclear. Germline V gene lookup returns CDR1 SGHTA and CDR2 FQGNSA. CDR3 length equals 14 residues. Trimming removed 0 bases from V and 5 bases from J, with 10 bases in between. The CDR3 sequence: CASSLAAAAETQYF. CDR3 DNA sequence: TGTGCCAGCAGCTTAGCGGCCGCCGCCGAGACCCAGTACTTC. Full variable domain (outside the CDR3, taken from reference TRBV7-2 and TRBJ2-5): GAGVSQSPSNKVTEKGKDVELRCDPISGHTALYWYRQSLGQGLEFLIYFQGNSAPDKSGLPSDRFSAERTGGSVSTLTIQRTQQEDSAVYLCASSLAAAAETQYFGPGTRLLVL.

This clone was recorded once. The chain carries TRBV7-9 and TRBJ2-7; weak D call: TRBD1 (5 bases). Germline V CDR1 and CDR2: SEHNR, FQNEAQ (reference sequence). Trimming left V 5 bases short and J 3 bases short, with 5 bases between. The CDR3 runs 11 residues. The CDR3 sequence is CASSRGYEQYF. CDR3 nucleotides: TGTGCCAGCAGCAGGGGCTACGAGCAGTACTTC. The full variable domain, completed using reference TRBV7-9 and TRBJ2-7, is DTGVSQNPRHKITKRGQNVTFRCDPISEHNRLYWYRQTLGQGPEFLTYFQNEAQLEKSRLLSDRFSAERPKGSFSTLEIQRTEQGDSAMYLCASSRGYEQYFGPGTRLTVT.

J is TRBJ2-2 and V is TRBV10-1, with a tentative D call TRBD2 (6 bases). This CDR3 is 15 amino acids long. CDR1 WNHNN and CDR2 SYGVQD come from the germline V gene (reference sequence). V was clipped by 7 bases and J by 6 bases, with 18 bases between them. CDR3: CASTPRDLGSGELFF. CDR3 nucleotide sequence: TGCGCCAGCACCCCTAGGGACTTGGGGTCCGGGGAGCTGTTTTTT.

The CDR3 loop is CASGRGTGEQTQYF. Written as DNA, the CDR3 is TGTGCCAGTGGGAGGGGGACAGGGGAACAGACCCAGTACTTC. J is TRBJ2-5 and V is TRBV19; TRBD1 agrees at 10 bases. Per germline, CDR1 LNHDA and CDR2 SQIVND (reference sequence). The CDR3 is 14 residues long. The ends lost 8 bases at V and 6 bases at J; junction bases unmatched: 9. Full variable domain (rest looked up from reference TRBV19 and TRBJ2-5): DGGITQSPKYLFRKEGQNVTLSCEQNLNHDAMYWYRQDPGQGLRLIYYSQIVNDFQKGDIAEGYSVSREKKESFPLTVTSAQKNPTAFYLCASGRGTGEQTQYFGPGTRLLVL.

The chain has TRBV15 and TRBJ1-2; 8 bases are a match to TRBD1. Germline CDR1 is LNHNV and CDR2 is YYDKDF (reference sequence). With V trimmed by 5 bases and J by 2 bases, 4 bases remained unmatched. This CDR3 region has 14 residues. The CDR3 nucleotides are TGTGCCACCAGCGTTAGACAGGGGAACTATGGCTACACCTTC. Encoded protein: CATSVRQGNYGYTF.

The CDR3 spells CASSVDQGLYGYTF. The CDR3 DNA is TGTGCCAGCAGCGTAGACCAGGGTCTCTATGGCTACACCTTC. The chain couples TRBV9 to TRBJ1-2, with a possible D match to TRBD1 (5 bases). The CDR3 is 14 residues long. Germline V CDR1 and CDR2: SGDLS, YYNGEE. The V end lost 0 bases, the J end lost 4 bases, and 10 bases lay between the germline ends.

This clone was counted between two and nine times. The chain has TRBV4-3 and TRBJ2-3; 12 nucleotides line up with TRBD2. The CDR3 is 16 amino acids. J was trimmed by 9 bases and V by 0 bases; bases with no gene match: 7. CDR1 is LGHNA and CDR2 is YSLEER in the germline V gene. The CDR3 DNA reads TGCGCCAGCAGCCAAGATCCTAGCGGGGGGGCCGGCACGCAGTATTTT. The encoded protein is CASSQDPSGGAGTQYF.

CDR3 region: CASSFVRGPLGEQFF. The CDR3 DNA follows: TGTGCCAGCAGTTTTGTGCGGGGCCCCTTGGGTGAGCAGTTCTTC. This chain joins TRBV6-5 and TRBJ2-1; the D gene is possibly TRBD2 (6 bases). Deletions cut 4 bases from V and 9 bases from J, with 19 bases between. The CDR3 is made up of 15 amino acids. In germline, CDR1 is MNHEY, CDR2 SVGAGI.

J is TRBJ2-7 and V is TRBV6-6; D perhaps matches TRBD2 (6 bases). Germline V lookup: CDR1 MNHNY, CDR2 SVGAGI (reference sequence). V was shortened by 2 bases and J by 7 bases, with 12 bases between the two germline ends. The CDR3 is 13 amino acids. In nucleotides, the CDR3 is TGTGCCAGCAGTTACACCCCCGGGAGTGAGCAGTACTTC. Its protein product is CASSYTPGSEQYF.